This T cell receptor beta chain was found in a study of T cell responses to AZD1222 COVID-19 vaccine. The V and J ends lost 11 bases and 4 bases respectively, with 15 bases between them. The CDR3 totals 13 residues. TCRdb keeps only in-frame clones here, not all; method: immunoSEQ multiplex PCR. Among under 130,000 clones listed, 80% to 95% were seen once. The receptor was isolated from an adult in good health. The rearrangement joins TRBV12-3 or TRBV12-4 to TRBJ2-1, with D possibly being TRBD1 (6 bases). This sample comprised peripheral blood, obtained on day 0 of AZD1222 vaccination. CDR3 DNA: TGTGCCTCCACCCGGGACACTTACAATGAGCAGTTCTTC. Translated, it gives CASTRDTYNEQFF.